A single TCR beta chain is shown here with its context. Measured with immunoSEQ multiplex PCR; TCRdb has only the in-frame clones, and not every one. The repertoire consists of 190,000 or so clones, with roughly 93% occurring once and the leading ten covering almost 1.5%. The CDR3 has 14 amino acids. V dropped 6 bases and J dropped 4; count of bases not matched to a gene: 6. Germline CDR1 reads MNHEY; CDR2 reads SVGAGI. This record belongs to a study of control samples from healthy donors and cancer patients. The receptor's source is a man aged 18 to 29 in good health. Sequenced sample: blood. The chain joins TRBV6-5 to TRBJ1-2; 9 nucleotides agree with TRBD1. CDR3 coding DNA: TGTGCCAGCAGCGGTGGGGGACAGGGCTATGGCTACACCTTC. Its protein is CASSGGGQGYGYTF.